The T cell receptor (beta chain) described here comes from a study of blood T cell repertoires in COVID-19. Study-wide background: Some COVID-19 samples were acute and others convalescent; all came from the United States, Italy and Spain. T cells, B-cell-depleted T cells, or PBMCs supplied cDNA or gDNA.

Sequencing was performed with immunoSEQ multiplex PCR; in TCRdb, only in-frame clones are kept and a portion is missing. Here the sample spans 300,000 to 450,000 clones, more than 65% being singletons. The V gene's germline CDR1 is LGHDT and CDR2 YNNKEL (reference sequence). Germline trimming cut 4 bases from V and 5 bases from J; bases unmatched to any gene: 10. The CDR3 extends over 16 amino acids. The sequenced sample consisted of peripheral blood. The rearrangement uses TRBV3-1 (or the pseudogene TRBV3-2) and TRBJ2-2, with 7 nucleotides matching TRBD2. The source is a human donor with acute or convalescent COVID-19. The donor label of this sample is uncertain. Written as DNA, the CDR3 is TGTGCCAGCAGCCGGTGGGAGGGAAGGGATACCGGGGAGCTGTTTTTT. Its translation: CASSRWEGRDTGELFF.